Described below is a single T cell receptor beta chain sequence and its context. Antigen unknown. These data originate in a study of CD8 T cells in Susac syndrome. General observations from the study: The study admitted that it had a relatively small number of individuals in its TCR sequencing and HLA analysis.

The CDR3 length is 14 residues. CDR1 is SQVTM, CDR2 ANQGSEA, per germline. Trimming took 4 bases from V and 5 from J; bases not matched to a gene: 9. With random hexamers, reverse transcription was performed on roughly 0.45 to 1 ug of RNA. immunoSEQ multiplex PCR amplified TCR beta CDR3 across 54 Vbeta, 13 Jbeta. Using its own MiXCR run on the immunoSEQ multiplex PCR reads, TCRdb lists one record per CDR3 protein. The table has about 69,000 distinct CDR3 sequences, about 95% seen once. This clonotype was sampled from a human donor in good health. This chain connects TRBV29-1 to TRBJ2-3, with 7 bases aligning to TRBD2. The sequencing sample was made of CD8+ T cells from PBMCs. The CDR3 here is CSVAEPSGGDTQYF. The CDR3, as DNA: TGCAGCGTTGCCGAACCTAGCGGAGGAGATACGCAGTATTTT.